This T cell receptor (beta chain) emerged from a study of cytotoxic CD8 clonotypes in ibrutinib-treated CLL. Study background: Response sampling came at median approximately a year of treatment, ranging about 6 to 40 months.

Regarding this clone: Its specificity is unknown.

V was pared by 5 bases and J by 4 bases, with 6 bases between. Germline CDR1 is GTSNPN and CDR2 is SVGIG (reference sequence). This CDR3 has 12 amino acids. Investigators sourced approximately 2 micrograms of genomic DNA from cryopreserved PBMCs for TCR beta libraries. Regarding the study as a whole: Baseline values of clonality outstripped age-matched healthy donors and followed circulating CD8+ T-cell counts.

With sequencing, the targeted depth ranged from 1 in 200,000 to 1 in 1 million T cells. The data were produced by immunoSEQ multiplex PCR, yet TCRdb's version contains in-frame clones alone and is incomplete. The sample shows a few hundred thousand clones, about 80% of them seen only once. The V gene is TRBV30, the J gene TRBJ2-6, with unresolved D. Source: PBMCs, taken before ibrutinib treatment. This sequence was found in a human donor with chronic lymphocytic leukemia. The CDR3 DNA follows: TGTGCCTGGGCAAGGGGGGCCAACGTCCTGACTTTC. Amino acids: CAWARGANVLTF.